Listed here are 17 T cell receptor beta chains from one sample, sequenced in a study of cytomegalovirus exposure and HLA in healthy donors. Vbeta (60) and Jbeta (13) primers were used in the PCR. Some clones are missing from TCRdb's copy, which holds only in-frame ones; the method was immunoSEQ multiplex PCR. The table shows 200,000 to 250,000 clones, with 70% to 90% occurring only once. Sequencing was performed on PBMCs. The receptors stem from a human donor in good health.

This chain connects TRBV18 to TRBJ1-2, with 7 bases matching TRBD1. With 2 bases clipped from V and 5 bases from J, the junction kept 2 bases outside the gene matches. Per germline, CDR1 KGHSH and CDR2 LQKENI. CDR3 length: 13 amino acids. Here the CDR3 reads CASSPGQDYGYTF. For the CDR3, the DNA is TGTGCCAGCTCACCAGGACAGGATTATGGCTACACCTTC. Together with reference TRBV18 and TRBJ1-2, the CDR3 gives the full variable domain: NAGVMQNPRHLVRRRGQEARLRCSPMKGHSHVYWYRQLPEEGLKFMVYLQKENIIDESGMPKERFSAEFPKEGPSILRIQQVVRGDSAAYFCASSPGQDYGYTFGSGTRLTVV.

CDR3 protein: CASSLGVGSGNIEQFF. The CDR3 coding sequence is TGTGCCAGCAGCTTAGGGGTAGGTAGCGGGAATATTGAGCAGTTCTTC. The V and J genes are TRBV7-9 and TRBJ2-1; 8 bases are shared with TRBD2. The junction had 11 bases not matched to a gene; V was cut back by 1 base and J by 9 bases. The germline V gene has CDR1 SEHNR and CDR2 FQNEAQ (reference sequence). The CDR3 spans 16 residues.

The chain links TRBV11-2 to TRBJ1-2, with a tentative D call TRBD1 (5 bases). Between the trimmed V and J ends, which lost 2 bases and 3 bases, there was a span of 13 bases. Looked up from germline, CDR1 is SGHAT and CDR2 is FQNNGV. The CDR3 is made up of 15 amino acids. The CDR3 coding sequence is TGTGCCAGCAGCTTAAAGGGAAGGGGATACTATGGCTACACCTTC. Translating it yields CASSLKGRGYYGYTF. The whole variable domain, filled in from reference TRBV11-2 and TRBJ1-2, reads EAGVAQSPRYKIIEKRQSVAFWCNPISGHATLYWYQQILGQGPKLLIQFQNNGVVDDSQLPKDRFSAERLKGVDSTLKIQPAKLEDSAVYLCASSLKGRGYYGYTFGSGTRLTVV.

The rearrangement joins TRBV29-1 to TRBJ1-2; D gene ambiguous. The germline V gene has CDR1 SQVTM and CDR2 ANQGSEA. This CDR3 spans 12 amino acids. With 4 bases removed from V and 8 bases from J, the gap between germline ends came to 14 bases. The CDR3: CSVGVSFGGYTF. As DNA, the CDR3 is TGCAGCGTTGGCGTTTCGTTCGGGGGCTACACCTTC.

The chain links TRBV19 to TRBJ2-6; D gene ambiguous. Trimming removed 1 base at V and 2 bases at J, with 9 bases between. Per the germline V gene, CDR1 is LNHDA and CDR2 is SQIVND (reference sequence). The CDR3 extends over 16 amino acids. Here the CDR3 reads CASSIGGSAGANVLTF. CDR3 bases: TGTGCCAGTAGTATAGGCGGAAGCGCTGGGGCCAACGTCCTGACTTTC.

This chain joins TRBV6-6 and TRBJ2-7; unclear D gene. There are 14 residues in the CDR3. Germline V lookup: CDR1 MNHNY, CDR2 SVGAGI (reference sequence). Trimming took off 1 base at V and 3 bases at J, with 10 bases between the two ends. CDR3 amino acids: CASSYLGVIYEQYF. In DNA form, the CDR3 reads TGTGCCAGCAGTTACTTGGGCGTGATCTACGAGCAGTACTTC.

The chain has TRBV16 and TRBJ2-1; no clear D gene. The V end was cut by 2 bases, the J end by 0 bases, with 5 bases between. In germline, CDR1 is KGHSY, CDR2 FQNENV. CDR3 size: 14 residues. The CDR3 here is CASSQHSSYNEQFF. The CDR3 nucleotides read TGTGCCAGCAGCCAACATAGCTCCTACAATGAGCAGTTCTTC.

This chain connects TRBV18 to TRBJ1-5; perhaps TRBD1 as D (6 bases). Germline V gene lookup returns CDR1 KGHSH and CDR2 LQKENI. Trimming removed 3 bases at V and 7 bases at J, with 16 bases between. CDR3 length: 15 amino acids. The CDR3 is CASSPDLSRGQPQHF. The DNA for the CDR3 is TGTGCCAGCTCACCGGACCTATCCAGGGGACAGCCCCAGCATTTT.

This clone was counted a single time. DNA of the CDR3: TGTGCCAGCCGTTATCCGGGACTAGCGGGAGGGCCGTCTGTAGGCGGGGAGCTGTTTTTT. Protein product: CASRYPGLAGGPSVGGELFF. The chain employs TRBV28 and TRBJ2-2; 16 bases align to TRBD2. Germline values: CDR1 MDHEN, CDR2 SYDVKM. The CDR3 extends over 20 amino acids. Germline trimming cut 8 bases from V and 7 bases from J; bases unmatched to any gene: 19. The full variable domain, its missing parts supplied by reference TRBV28 and TRBJ2-2, is DVKVTQSSRYLVKRTGEKVFLECVQDMDHENMFWYRQDPGLGLRLIYFSYDVKMKEKGDIPEGYSVSREKKERFSLILESASTNQTSMYLCASRYPGLAGGPSVGGELFFGEGSRLTVL.

The sample holds a few counts of this clone. V usage is TRBV25-1 and J usage is TRBJ2-5; 9 bases are shared with TRBD2. The CDR3 is made up of 17 amino acids. The germline CDR1 and CDR2 sequences are MGHDK and SYGVNS. V lost 2 bases to trimming and J lost 5 bases; unmatched junction nucleotides: 12. The CDR3 spells CASSEGSSGSGGETQYF. The CDR3 nucleotides read TGTGCCAGCAGTGAAGGGAGTAGCGGGAGTGGGGGGGAGACCCAGTACTTC.

The rearrangement links TRBV7-8 to TRBJ1-4, with 10 nucleotides matching TRBD1. Losses at the gene ends were 4 bases for V and 2 bases for J; bases not matched to a gene: 7. The CDR3 is 17 amino acids. In germline, CDR1 is SGHVS, CDR2 FQNEAQ. The CDR3 sequence is CASSSGQGRFTNEKLFF. For the CDR3, the DNA is TGTGCCAGCAGCTCGGGACAGGGGCGGTTCACTAATGAAAAACTGTTTTTT. Full variable domain (missing parts from reference TRBV7-8 and TRBJ1-4): GAGVSQSPRYKVAKRGQDVALRCDPISGHVSLFWYQQALGQGPEFLTYFQNEAQLDKSGLPSDRFFAERPEGSVSTLKIQRTQQEDSAVYLCASSSGQGRFTNEKLFFGSGTQLSVL.

The chain links TRBV10-3 to TRBJ1-1; 7 nucleotides align to TRBD1. The CDR3 loop spans 13 amino acids. The V and J ends lost 9 bases and 0 bases, in that order; junction bases with no gene match: 4. The germline gives CDR1 ENHRY, CDR2 SYGVKD. The CDR3 here is CAMLTGVNTEAFF. CDR3 nucleotides: TGTGCCATGTTAACAGGGGTGAACACTGAAGCTTTCTTT.

This clone was detected once. This chain joins TRBV2 and TRBJ2-1; D call uncertain. Germline V lookup: CDR1 SNHLY, CDR2 FYNNEI. The CDR3 totals 11 residues. Trimming removed 7 bases from V and 7 bases from J, with 8 bases in between. The CDR3 region has the DNA TGTGCCAGCACCCTATTAAATGAGCAGTTCTTC. This encodes CASTLLNEQFF.

The rearrangement joins TRBV19 to TRBJ2-5; TRBD1 aligns across 11 bases. The J call may be wrong; the DNA end is better matched by TRBJ2-7. Germline V gives CDR1 LNHDA, CDR2 SQIVND (reference sequence). The CDR3 contains 19 residues. CDR3 region: CASNPRGTGGVRLFHEQYF. The CDR3 DNA follows: TGTGCCAGTAATCCTAGAGGGACAGGGGGTGTCAGATTATTCCACGAGCAGTACTTC.

The chain joins TRBV19 to TRBJ2-7; no reliable D call. The CDR3 loop spans 13 amino acids. CDR1 and CDR2 (germline): LNHDA, SQIVND (reference sequence). Deletions cut 5 bases from V and 4 bases from J, with 12 bases between. The CDR3 DNA sequence: TGTGCCAGTAGTCCCCAAGCCCTGTACGAGCAGTACTTC. This gives the protein CASSPQALYEQYF.

This clone was recorded only once. This sequence joins TRBV10-3 and TRBJ2-4, with TRBD2 as a possible D gene (6 bases). The V gene's germline CDR1 is ENHRY and CDR2 SYGVKD. The CDR3 spans 14 residues. V was cut by 3 bases and J by 9 bases, with 15 bases left in between. The CDR3 DNA reads TGTGCCATCAGTGAATCCCTTGGAGGGAGCATTCAGTACTTC. It is translated as CAISESLGGSIQYF.

The chain combines TRBV5-5 with TRBJ2-7; 7 nucleotides match TRBD1. J was trimmed by 3 bases and V by 4 bases; bases with no gene match: 16. The CDR3 has 17 residues. CDR1 and CDR2 from the germline V gene are SGHKS and YYEKEE (reference sequence). The CDR3 DNA sequence: TGTGCCAGCAGCCCGAGCGCCGGGACAGCCACCCGCTACGAGCAGTACTTC. Amino acid sequence: CASSPSAGTATRYEQYF.